A single sample is the source of the 7 T cell receptor beta chains below, sequenced in a study of cytomegalovirus exposure and HLA in healthy donors. PCR used 60 Vbeta primers and 13 Jbeta primers. The assay was immunoSEQ multiplex PCR, and TCRdb's table has in-frame clones only and misses some. The sample carries under 200,000 clones, 87% recorded once. The sequenced sample consisted of PBMCs. The origin of the receptors is a boy aged 2 to 10 in good health and CMV-seronegative.

CDR3: CASRAGGNTEAFF. In DNA form, the CDR3 reads TGTGCCAGCAGGGCTGGCGGAAACACTGAAGCTTTCTTT. V usage is TRBV6-5 and J usage is TRBJ1-1; D remains ambiguous. Germline values: CDR1 MNHEY, CDR2 SVGAGI. V was pared by 6 bases and J by 2 bases, with 10 bases between. The CDR3 has 13 amino acids.

The chain is built from TRBV19 and TRBJ1-5, with 7 nucleotides matching TRBD1. V lost 0 bases, J lost 2 bases, and 4 bases stayed unmatched. The CDR3 is 16 residues long. CDR1 and CDR2 from the germline V gene are LNHDA and SQIVND (reference sequence). CDR3 in DNA: TGTGCCAGTAGTATAGAGGGCAGGGGGGGCAATCAGCCCCAGCATTTT. Translating it yields CASSIEGRGGNQPQHF.

V usage is TRBV7-9 and J usage is TRBJ1-4; D perhaps matches TRBD1 (6 bases). The CDR3 contains 14 residues. Deletions cut 10 bases from V and 0 bases from J, with 12 bases between. Germline-derived CDR1 and CDR2 are SEHNR and FQNEAQ (reference sequence). CDR3 protein: CAIRRTATNEKLFF. The CDR3 DNA reads as TGTGCCATTCGGAGGACAGCAACTAATGAAAAACTGTTTTTT.

The chain couples TRBV9 to TRBJ1-1, with unresolved D. The CDR3 has 14 residues. In germline, CDR1 is SGDLS, CDR2 YYNGEE. V dropped 3 bases and J dropped 5 bases, with 14 bases sitting between them. DNA of the CDR3: TGTGCCAGCAGCGGAATGGGCGGGTGGACTGAAGCTTTCTTT. It is translated as CASSGMGGWTEAFF.

The chain recombines TRBV2 with TRBJ1-2, with TRBD1 matching 7 bases. CDR1 is SNHLY and CDR2 is FYNNEI in the germline V gene. The CDR3 sequence is 12 residues long. V lost 8 bases to trimming and J lost 3 bases; unmatched junction nucleotides: 3. DNA for the CDR3: TGTGCCAGCCCGGGACAGCACTATGGCTACACCTTC. This encodes CASPGQHYGYTF.

The chain carries TRBV27 and TRBJ1-1; D possibly corresponds to TRBD1 (6 bases). CDR1 is MNHEY and CDR2 is SMNVEV in the germline V gene (reference sequence). The CDR3 is 18 amino acids. V lost 0 bases, J lost 4 bases, and 21 bases lay in between. CDR3 loop: CASSLSPQGRAGPTEAFF. In DNA form, the CDR3 reads TGTGCCAGCAGTTTATCCCCTCAGGGGAGAGCTGGGCCCACTGAAGCTTTCTTT.

The V and J genes are TRBV6-4 and TRBJ2-1; 12 bases match TRBD2. Germline V gene lookup returns CDR1 MRHNA and CDR2 SNTAGT. Trimming at V came to 3 bases and at J to 9 bases, leaving 6 bases not matched to a gene. This CDR3 region has 15 residues. The CDR3 region is CASSETSGGITEQFF. The CDR3 coding sequence is TGTGCCAGCAGTGAGACTAGCGGGGGTATCACTGAGCAGTTCTTC.